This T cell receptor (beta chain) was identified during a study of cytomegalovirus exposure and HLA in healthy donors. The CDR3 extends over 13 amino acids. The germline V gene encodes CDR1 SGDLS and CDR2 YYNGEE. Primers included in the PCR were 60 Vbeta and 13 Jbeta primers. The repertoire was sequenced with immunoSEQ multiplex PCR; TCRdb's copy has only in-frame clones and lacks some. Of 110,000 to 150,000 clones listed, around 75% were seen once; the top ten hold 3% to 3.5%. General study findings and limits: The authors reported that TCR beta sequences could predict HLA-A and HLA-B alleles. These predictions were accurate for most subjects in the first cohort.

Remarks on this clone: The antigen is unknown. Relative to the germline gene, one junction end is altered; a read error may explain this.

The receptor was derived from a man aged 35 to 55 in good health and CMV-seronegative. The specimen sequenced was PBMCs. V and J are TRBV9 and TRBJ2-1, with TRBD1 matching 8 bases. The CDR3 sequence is CASNVLQGGEQFF. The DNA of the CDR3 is TGTGCCAGCAACGTACTACAGGGGGGTGAGCAGTTCTTC.